One and the same sample provided the 25 T cell receptor beta chains below, sequenced in a study of CD8+ T cells in alopecia areata. TCR sequencing used cDNA made by reverse transcription of extracted RNA. Using immunoSEQ multiplex PCR, the repertoire was profiled, and TCRdb retains in-frame clones only, with some absent. The table lists about 150,000 clones, over 70% of them singletons. Sample: CD8+ T cells sorted from blood, taken at week 0. The source of these receptors is a human donor with alopecia areata.

V and J are TRBV2 and TRBJ1-6; D unclear. The CDR3 extends over 12 amino acids. V lost 9 bases, J lost 7 bases, and 10 bases lay in between. Germline CDR1 SNHLY, CDR2 FYNNEI. For the CDR3, the DNA is TGTGCCAGTTTCAACCAGAATTCACCCCTCCACTTT. Residues: CASFNQNSPLHF. The full variable domain, with the rest looked up from reference TRBV2 and TRBJ1-6, is EPEVTQTPSHQVTQMGQEVILRCVPISNHLYFYWYRQILGQKVEFLVSFYNNEISEKSEIFDDQFSVERPDGSNFTLKIRSTKLEDSAMYFCASFNQNSPLHFGNGTRLTVT.

The chain uses TRBV2 and TRBJ2-1, with 11 bases fitting TRBD2. The CDR3 contains 16 residues. Trimming removed 8 bases from V and 2 bases from J; junction bases left unmatched: 8. Germline CDR1 and CDR2: SNHLY and FYNNEI. CDR3 nucleotides: TGTGCCAGCTGTAAAGGGACTAGCGGCCCCTACAATGAGCAGTTCTTC. Translated: CASCKGTSGPYNEQFF.

The CDR3 DNA is TGCACCAGCAGCGCGCACTACGAGCAGTACTTC. This translates into CTSSAHYEQYF. The rearrangement uses TRBV1 and TRBJ2-7; the table's D call of TRBD2 was not tested on the DNA. TRBV1 is annotated as a pseudogene. This CDR3 has 11 amino acids.

V and J are TRBV5-4 and TRBJ2-2; maybe TRBD1 (6 bases). In germline, CDR1 is SGHNT, CDR2 YYREEE (reference sequence). CDR3 length: 15 amino acids. V was clipped by 0 bases and J by 1 base, with 7 bases between them. For the CDR3, the DNA is TGTGCCAGCAGCTTGGACAGGGTGAACACCGGGGAGCTGTTTTTT. Encoded protein: CASSLDRVNTGELFF.

The chain carries TRBV29-1 and TRBJ2-3; 8 bases line up with TRBD2. The CDR3 extends over 14 amino acids. From germline, CDR1 is SQVTM and CDR2 ANQGSEA. V lost 4 bases and J lost 0; bases outside the gene matches: 3. This chain's CDR3 is CSVGASGSTDTQYF. CDR3 DNA sequence: TGCAGCGTTGGGGCTAGCGGGAGCACAGATACGCAGTATTTT.

The gene calls are TRBV4-1 and TRBJ1-5; 8 bases agree with TRBD1. Germline CDR1 MGHRA, CDR2 YSYEKL. With V trimmed by 1 base and J by 4 bases, 3 bases remained unmatched. CDR3 length: 15 residues. CDR3 DNA sequence: TGCGCCAGCAGCCAAGGGGGACAGGTAAATCAGCCCCAGCATTTT. It specifies CASSQGGQVNQPQHF.

The J gene is TRBJ2-7, the V gene TRBV9, with D perhaps TRBD1 (6 bases). Trimming took 0 bases from V and 4 from J, leaving 11 bases between them. Germline assignment: CDR1 SGDLS and CDR2 YYNGEE. The CDR3 runs 14 residues. CDR3 nucleotides: TGTGCCAGCAGCGTAGAGGACAGTAATTACGAGCAGTACTTC. This codes for CASSVEDSNYEQYF.

The chain uses TRBV7-8 and TRBJ2-7; TRBD1 aligns across 11 bases. Germline V CDR1 and CDR2: SGHVS, FQNEAQ. The V gene end was trimmed by 0 bases and the J gene end by 3 bases; junction bases not matched to a gene: 1. The CDR3 has 15 amino acids. The CDR3 nucleotides read TGTGCCAGCAGCTTAGCGGGACAGGGGGGCTACGAGCAGTACTTC. Encoded protein: CASSLAGQGGYEQYF.

CDR3 nucleotide sequence: TGTGCCTGGAGTACCGCCCTAGCCAAAAACATTCAGTACTTC. Protein: CAWSTALAKNIQYF. The V call is TRBV30, the J call TRBJ2-4; D uncertain. CDR1 is GTSNPN and CDR2 is SVGIG in the germline V gene (reference sequence). This CDR3 spans 14 amino acids. V was cut by 2 bases and J by 0 bases, with 8 bases left in between.

The V call is TRBV2, the J call TRBJ2-3; perhaps TRBD2 as D (6 bases). Trimming cost V 7 bases and J 7 bases, with 12 bases left between them. The length of the CDR3 is 12 residues. Germline lookup yields CDR1 SNHLY and CDR2 FYNNEI. This chain's CDR3 is CASTGGENTQYF. CDR3 DNA: TGTGCCAGCACCGGGGGAGAAAATACGCAGTATTTT.

The rearrangement uses TRBV7-9 and TRBJ1-5; D ambiguous. CDR3 length: 15 amino acids. V dropped 1 base and J dropped 6 bases, with 13 bases sitting between them. In germline, CDR1 is SEHNR, CDR2 FQNEAQ (reference sequence). This CDR3 is CASSLGWFEGQPQHF. The CDR3 DNA reads TGTGCCAGCAGCTTAGGTTGGTTCGAGGGTCAGCCCCAGCATTTT.

The gene calls are TRBV27 and TRBJ1-2; the D gene is possibly TRBD1 (6 bases). Trimming shortened V by 3 bases and J by 2 bases, and 10 bases separated the two germline ends. Germline loops: CDR1 MNHEY, CDR2 SMNVEV (reference sequence). The CDR3 contains 14 residues. The CDR3 nucleotides are TGTGCCAGCAGTTTGGCTGGACAGAACTATGGCTACACCTTC. The encoded protein is CASSLAGQNYGYTF.

A few counts support this clone. V is TRBV5-1 and J is TRBJ2-1; 10 bases map to TRBD2. V was clipped by 3 bases and J by 1 base; unmatched bases: 7. Germline V gives CDR1 SGHRS, CDR2 YFSETQ. The CDR3 is 17 amino acids. The CDR3 loop reads CASSYGTSVFSYNEQFF. The CDR3 region has the DNA TGCGCCAGCAGCTACGGGACTAGCGTTTTTTCCTACAATGAGCAGTTCTTC.

A few counts support this clone. CDR3: CASSYLGGAHQPQHF. The CDR3 nucleotides read TGTGCCAGCAGCTACCTAGGGGGGGCGCATCAGCCCCAGCATTTT. V is TRBV7-9 and J is TRBJ1-5; D is perhaps TRBD1 (6 bases). V was cut by 4 bases and J by 5 bases, with 15 bases left in between. The germline CDR1 and CDR2 sequences are SEHNR and FQNEAQ (reference sequence). CDR3 size: 15 residues.

The chain uses TRBV6-1 and TRBJ1-1; D is perhaps TRBD1 (5 bases). The V gene lost 5 bases and the J gene lost 8 bases, with 12 bases spanning the gap. The CDR3 is 12 amino acids. Germline V gives CDR1 MNHNS, CDR2 SASEGT. The CDR3 here is CASSNTGPEAFF. CDR3 coding DNA: TGTGCCAGCAGTAACACAGGTCCAGAAGCTTTCTTT.

The chain joins TRBV4-1 to TRBJ1-1, with D possibly being TRBD1 (6 bases). Germline values: CDR1 MGHRA, CDR2 YSYEKL. The CDR3 length is 15 residues. Trimming took off 0 bases at V and 4 bases at J, with 12 bases between the two ends. The CDR3 DNA reads as TGCGCCAGCAGCCAAGAAAGAGGGGGTTTCACTGAAGCTTTCTTT. It codes for CASSQERGGFTEAFF.

As for this clone: Other DNA sequences in this sample translate to the same CDR3. The chain combines TRBV9 with TRBJ2-7; 9 bases are a match to TRBD2. The germline V gene has CDR1 SGDLS and CDR2 YYNGEE. This CDR3 is built from 15 residues. J was trimmed by 1 base and V by 2 bases; bases with no gene match: 4. The chain's CDR3 is CASSVETSGSYEQYF. CDR3 nucleotide sequence: TGTGCCAGCAGCGTGGAGACTAGCGGATCCTACGAGCAGTACTTC.

This clone appeared a few times. The chain has TRBV15 and TRBJ2-7; TRBD2 might be the D (5 bases). The CDR3 is 14 amino acids. V lost 4 bases to trimming and J lost 3 bases, with 13 bases between them. CDR1 LNHNV and CDR2 YYDKDF come from the germline V gene (reference sequence). The CDR3 loop is CATSNEGKGYEQYF. CDR3 in DNA: TGTGCCACCAGCAATGAGGGAAAAGGCTACGAGCAGTACTTC.

The rearrangement links TRBV4-1 to TRBJ2-7; 9 bases are shared with TRBD2. The CDR3 spans 16 residues. Looked up from germline, CDR1 is MGHRA and CDR2 is YSYEKL. The ends lost 5 bases at V and 1 base at J; junction bases unmatched: 9. The CDR3 DNA follows: TGCGCCAGCAGCGCTGACGGTAGCGGGAGTTCCTACGAGCAGTACTTC. Encoded protein: CASSADGSGSSYEQYF.

This chain connects TRBV29-1 to TRBJ2-6; no firm D call. V lost 4 bases to trimming and J lost 1 base, with 5 bases between them. CDR1 is SQVTM, CDR2 ANQGSEA, per germline. The CDR3 runs to 13 residues. The CDR3 reads CSVALSGANVLTF. CDR3 coding DNA: TGCAGCGTTGCTTTGTCTGGGGCCAACGTCCTGACTTTC.

The chain joins TRBV4-1 to TRBJ2-4, with D maybe TRBD1 (6 bases). The CDR3 extends over 15 amino acids. CDR1 is MGHRA and CDR2 is YSYEKL in the germline V gene. V gave up 4 bases and J gave up 5 bases, with 15 bases separating them. The DNA for the CDR3 is TGCGCCAGCAGCCCGTTTTCGGACAGCCAAAACATTCAGTACTTC. Translation: CASSPFSDSQNIQYF.

The table lists this clone with a few counts. This chain joins TRBV5-6 and TRBJ1-1; D is unclear. This CDR3 is 12 amino acids long. Trimming took off 1 base at V and 4 bases at J, with 5 bases between the two ends. Germline CDR1 is SGHDT and CDR2 is YYEEEE. CDR3 DNA: TGTGCCAGCAGCTTGCAGAGCACTGAAGCTTTCTTT. Amino acid sequence: CASSLQSTEAFF.

This clone was observed a handful of times. The J gene is TRBJ2-7, the V gene TRBV28, with 8 bases that match TRBD1. V gave up 3 bases and J gave up 4 bases; unmatched junction bases: 5. Germline values: CDR1 MDHEN, CDR2 SYDVKM. This CDR3 has 14 residues. Written as DNA, the CDR3 is TGTGCCAGCAGTTTTTTGGACAGGGAGTACGAGCAGTACTTC. This codes for CASSFLDREYEQYF.

V is TRBV2 and J is TRBJ2-3; D possibly corresponds to TRBD2 (6 bases). Trimming cost V 7 bases and J 5 bases, with 13 bases left between them. This CDR3 region has 13 residues. Germline CDR1 is SNHLY and CDR2 is FYNNEI. The CDR3 region is CASIWEDEDTQYF. DNA for the CDR3: TGTGCCAGCATCTGGGAGGATGAAGATACGCAGTATTTT.

This chain links TRBV6-5 with TRBJ2-1; D may match TRBD1 or TRBD2 (5 bases each). The germline CDR1 and CDR2 sequences are MNHEY and SVGAGI. This CDR3 is built from 16 residues. V lost 4 bases to trimming and J lost 6 bases, with 19 bases between them. The CDR3 protein is CASSSPGREGFNEQFF. DNA of the CDR3: TGTGCCAGCAGTTCCCCGGGACGGGAAGGTTTCAATGAGCAGTTCTTC.